What follows describes a single T cell receptor beta chain. Its specificity is not known. Method: immunoSEQ multiplex PCR; TCRdb's copy keeps in-frame clones and lacks some. Here the sample spans about 4,900 clones, around 66% being singletons. Trimming removed 0 bases from V and 0 bases from J; junction bases left unmatched: 5. The CDR3 extends over 16 amino acids. Germline lookup yields CDR1 SGHRS and CDR2 YFSETQ. The entry originates in a study of high-grade serous ovarian cancer treatment subgroups. General study results and limits: Without spatial data, bulk sequencing limits insight into HGSC tumor diversity. Same-patient tumor repertoires overlapped at roughly 0.1 to 0.79; different patients barely overlapped.

Tumor tissue was taken before any definitive surgery or chemotherapy was given. Sequencing was done on a sample of tumor tissue. This receptor was taken from a human donor with high-grade serous ovarian cancer. The chain recombines TRBV5-1 with TRBJ2-7, with 8 positions matching TRBD2. The CDR3 reads CASSLVLGTSSYEQYF. CDR3 bases: TGCGCCAGCAGCTTGGTGCTTGGGACTAGCTCCTACGAGCAGTACTTC.